This entry is about one TCR beta chain. This record belongs to a study of blood T cell repertoires in COVID-19. After removal of 2 bases from V and 4 bases from J, the junction contained 3 bases not matched to a gene. Germline CDR1 is MGHDK and CDR2 is SYGVNS. This CDR3 region has 16 residues. Original processing methods: Amplified reference gene primers provided the basis for estimating nucleated cell counts. Method: immunoSEQ multiplex PCR; TCRdb's copy keeps in-frame clones and lacks some. V and J calls and clone size follow that table, whereas D and trimming were derived from the DNA. This table holds about 98,000 clones, roughly nine tenths found once.

The sequencing input was peripheral blood. This TCR was recovered from a man in his 70s with acute or convalescent COVID-19. The V and J genes are TRBV25-1 and TRBJ2-5; 14 bases align to TRBD2. In DNA form, the CDR3 reads TGTGCCAGCAGTGAAGGACTAGCGGGGGGCAGAGAGACCCAGTACTTC. It translates to CASSEGLAGGRETQYF.